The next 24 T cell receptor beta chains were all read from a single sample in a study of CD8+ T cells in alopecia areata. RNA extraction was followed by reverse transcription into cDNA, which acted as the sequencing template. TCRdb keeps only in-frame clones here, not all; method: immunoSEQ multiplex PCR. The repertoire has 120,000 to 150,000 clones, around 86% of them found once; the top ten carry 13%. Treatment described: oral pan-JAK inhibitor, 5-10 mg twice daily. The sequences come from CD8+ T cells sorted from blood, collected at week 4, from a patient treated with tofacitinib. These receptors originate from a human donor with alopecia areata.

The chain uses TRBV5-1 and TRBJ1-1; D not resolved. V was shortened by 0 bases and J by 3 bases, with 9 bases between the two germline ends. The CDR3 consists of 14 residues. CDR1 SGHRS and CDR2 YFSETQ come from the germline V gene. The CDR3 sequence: CASSLVGIHTEAFF. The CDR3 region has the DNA TGCGCCAGCAGCTTGGTAGGAATTCACACTGAAGCTTTCTTT.

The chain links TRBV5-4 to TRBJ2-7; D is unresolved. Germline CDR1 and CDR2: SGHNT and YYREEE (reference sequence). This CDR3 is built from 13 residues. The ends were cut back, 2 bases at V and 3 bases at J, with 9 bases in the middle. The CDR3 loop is CASSFTQGYEQYF. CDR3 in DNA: TGTGCCAGCAGCTTTACTCAAGGCTACGAGCAGTACTTC. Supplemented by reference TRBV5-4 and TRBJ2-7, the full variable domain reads ETGVTQSPTHLIKTRGQQVTLRCSSQSGHNTVSWYQQALGQGPQFIFQYYREEENGRGNFPPRFSGLQFPNYSSELNVNALELDDSALYLCASSFTQGYEQYFGPGTRLTVT.

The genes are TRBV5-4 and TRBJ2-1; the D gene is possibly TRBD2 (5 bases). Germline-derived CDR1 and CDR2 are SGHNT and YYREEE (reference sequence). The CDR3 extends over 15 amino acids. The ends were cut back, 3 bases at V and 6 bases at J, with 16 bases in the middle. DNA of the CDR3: TGTGCCAGCAGCTCGCTAGCTGCCGGCCTCAATGAGCAGTTCTTC. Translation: CASSSLAAGLNEQFF.

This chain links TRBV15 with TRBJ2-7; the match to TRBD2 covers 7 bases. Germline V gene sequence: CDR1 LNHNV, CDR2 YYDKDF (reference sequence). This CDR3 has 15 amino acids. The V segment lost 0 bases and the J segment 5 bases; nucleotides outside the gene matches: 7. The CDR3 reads CATSRDAGVTDEQYF. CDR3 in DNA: TGTGCCACCAGCAGAGATGCGGGAGTTACGGACGAGCAGTACTTC.

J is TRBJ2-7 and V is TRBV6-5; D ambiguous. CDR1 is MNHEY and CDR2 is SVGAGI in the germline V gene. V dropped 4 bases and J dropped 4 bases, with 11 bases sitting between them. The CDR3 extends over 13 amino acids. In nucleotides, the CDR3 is TGTGCCAGCAGTTTTGGCGGAGAATACGAGCAGTACTTC. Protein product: CASSFGGEYEQYF.

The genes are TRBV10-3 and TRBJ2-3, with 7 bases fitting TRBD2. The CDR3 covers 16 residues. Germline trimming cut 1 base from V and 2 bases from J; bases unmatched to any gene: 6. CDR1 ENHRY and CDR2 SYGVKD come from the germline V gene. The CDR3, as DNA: TGTGCCATCAGTGAGTTTCTGGGAGGGGCCACAGATACGCAGTATTTT. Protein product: CAISEFLGGATDTQYF.

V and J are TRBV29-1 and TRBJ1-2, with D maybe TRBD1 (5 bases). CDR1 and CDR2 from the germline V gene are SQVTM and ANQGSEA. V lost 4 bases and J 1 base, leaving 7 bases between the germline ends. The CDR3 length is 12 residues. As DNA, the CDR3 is TGCAGCGTTGTGACAGATAACTATGGCTACACCTTC. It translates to CSVVTDNYGYTF.

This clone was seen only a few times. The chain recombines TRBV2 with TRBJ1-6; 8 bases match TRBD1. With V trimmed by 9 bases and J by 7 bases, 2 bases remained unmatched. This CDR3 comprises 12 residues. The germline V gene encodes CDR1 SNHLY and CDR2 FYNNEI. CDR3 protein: CARTGGNSPLHF. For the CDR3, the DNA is TGTGCCAGAACAGGGGGAAATTCACCCCTCCACTTT.

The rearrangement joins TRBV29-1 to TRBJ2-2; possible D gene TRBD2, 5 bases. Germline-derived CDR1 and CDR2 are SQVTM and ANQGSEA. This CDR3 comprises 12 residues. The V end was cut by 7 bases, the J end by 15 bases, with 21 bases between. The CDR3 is CSAGDRGAAVFF. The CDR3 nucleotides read TGCAGCGCCGGAGACCGGGGAGCTGCGGTGTTTTTT.

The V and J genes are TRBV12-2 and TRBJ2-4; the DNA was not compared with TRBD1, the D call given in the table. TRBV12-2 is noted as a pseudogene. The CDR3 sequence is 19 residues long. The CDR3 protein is CASRPPWTGDRWAKNIQYF. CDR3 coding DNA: TGTGCAAGTCGCCCCCCCTGGACAGGGGATCGCTGGGCCAAAAACATTCAGTACTTC.

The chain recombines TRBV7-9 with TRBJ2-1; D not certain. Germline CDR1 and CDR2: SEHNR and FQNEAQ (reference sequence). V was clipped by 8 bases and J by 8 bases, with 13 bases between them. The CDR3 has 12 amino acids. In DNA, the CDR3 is TGTGCCAGCTTGGGCGTTGTCGATGAGCAGTTCTTC. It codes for CASLGVVDEQFF. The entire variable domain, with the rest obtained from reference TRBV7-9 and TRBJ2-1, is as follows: DTGVSQNPRHKITKRGQNVTFRCDPISEHNRLYWYRQTLGQGPEFLTYFQNEAQLEKSRLLSDRFSAERPKGSFSTLEIQRTEQGDSAMYLCASLGVVDEQFFGPGTRLTVL.

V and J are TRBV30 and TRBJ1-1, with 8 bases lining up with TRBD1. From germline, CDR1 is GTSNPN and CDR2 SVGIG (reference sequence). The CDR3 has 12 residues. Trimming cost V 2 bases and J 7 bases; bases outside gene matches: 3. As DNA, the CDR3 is TGTGCCTGGAGTCACGGGACAGGTGAAGCTTTCTTT. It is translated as CAWSHGTGEAFF.

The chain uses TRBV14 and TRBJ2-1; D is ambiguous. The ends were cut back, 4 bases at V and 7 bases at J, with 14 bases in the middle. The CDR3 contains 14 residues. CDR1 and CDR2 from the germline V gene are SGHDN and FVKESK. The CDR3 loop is CASSPRVMRNEQFF. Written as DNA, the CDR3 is TGTGCCAGCAGCCCCAGAGTTATGAGGAATGAGCAGTTCTTC. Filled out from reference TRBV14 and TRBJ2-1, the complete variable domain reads EAGVTQFPSHSVIEKGQTVTLRCDPISGHDNLYWYRRVMGKEIKFLLHFVKESKQDESGMPNNRFLAERTGGTYSTLKVQPAELEDSGVYFCASSPRVMRNEQFFGPGTRLTVL.

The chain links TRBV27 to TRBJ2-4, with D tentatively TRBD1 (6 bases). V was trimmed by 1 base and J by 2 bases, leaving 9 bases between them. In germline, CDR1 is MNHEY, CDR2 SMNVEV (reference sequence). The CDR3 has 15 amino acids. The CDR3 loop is CASSLYTGSKNIQYF. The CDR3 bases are TGTGCCAGCAGTTTATACACAGGGTCCAAAAACATTCAGTACTTC.

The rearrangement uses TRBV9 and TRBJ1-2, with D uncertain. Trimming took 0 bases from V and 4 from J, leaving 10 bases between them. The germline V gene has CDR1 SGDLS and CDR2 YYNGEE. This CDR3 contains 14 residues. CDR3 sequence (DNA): TGTGCCAGCAGCGTAGCCCTTTATACCTATGGCTACACCTTC. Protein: CASSVALYTYGYTF. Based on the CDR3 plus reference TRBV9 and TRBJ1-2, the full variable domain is DSGVTQTPKHLITATGQRVTLRCSPRSGDLSVYWYQQSLDQGLQFLIQYYNGEERAKGNILERFSAQQFPDLHSELNLSSLELGDSALYFCASSVALYTYGYTFGSGTRLTVV.

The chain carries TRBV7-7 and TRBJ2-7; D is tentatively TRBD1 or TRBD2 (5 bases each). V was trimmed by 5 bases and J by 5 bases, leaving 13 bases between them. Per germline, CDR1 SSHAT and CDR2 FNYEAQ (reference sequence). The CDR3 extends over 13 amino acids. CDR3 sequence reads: CASSPPGGDEQYF. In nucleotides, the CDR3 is TGTGCCAGCAGCCCCCCTGGGGGAGACGAGCAGTACTTC.

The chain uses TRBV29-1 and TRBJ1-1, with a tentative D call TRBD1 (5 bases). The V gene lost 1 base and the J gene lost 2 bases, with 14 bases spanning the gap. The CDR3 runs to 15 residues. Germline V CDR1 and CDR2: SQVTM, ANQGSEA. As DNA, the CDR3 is TGCAGCGTTGAAGGCATTGACAGCGGAAACACTGAAGCTTTCTTT. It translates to CSVEGIDSGNTEAFF.

The CDR3 DNA follows: TGTGCCAGCAGCCCGGACTGGGGCTACGAGCAGTACTTC. Protein: CASSPDWGYEQYF. The chain couples TRBV11-1 to TRBJ2-7; tentatively, D is TRBD2 (5 bases). This CDR3 contains 13 residues. Trimming took 5 bases from V and 3 from J, leaving 11 bases between them. Germline lookup yields CDR1 SGHAT and CDR2 FQDESV (reference sequence).

CDR3 DNA sequence: TGTGCCAGCAGCGCCAACAGGGATGGCGGGGCGAACACCGGGGAGCTGTTTTTT. Translation: CASSANRDGGANTGELFF. The chain carries TRBV9 and TRBJ2-2, with D perhaps being TRBD1 or TRBD2 (6 bases each). The CDR3 extends over 18 amino acids. V dropped 3 bases and J dropped 0 bases, with 18 bases sitting between them. Germline CDR1 SGDLS, CDR2 YYNGEE.

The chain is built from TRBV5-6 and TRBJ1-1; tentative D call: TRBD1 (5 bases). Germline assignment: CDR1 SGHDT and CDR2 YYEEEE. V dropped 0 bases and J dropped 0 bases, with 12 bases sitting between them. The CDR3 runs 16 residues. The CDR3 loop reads CASSLAGGTMNTEAFF. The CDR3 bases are TGTGCCAGCAGCTTGGCCGGGGGAACCATGAACACTGAAGCTTTCTTT.

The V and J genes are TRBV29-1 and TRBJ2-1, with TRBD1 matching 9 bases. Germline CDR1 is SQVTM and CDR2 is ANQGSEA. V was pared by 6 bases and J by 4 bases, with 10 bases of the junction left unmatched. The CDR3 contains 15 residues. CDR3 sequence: CSVPPGQGRYNEQFF. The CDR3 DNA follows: TGCAGCGTGCCACCGGGACAGGGCCGTTACAATGAGCAGTTCTTC.

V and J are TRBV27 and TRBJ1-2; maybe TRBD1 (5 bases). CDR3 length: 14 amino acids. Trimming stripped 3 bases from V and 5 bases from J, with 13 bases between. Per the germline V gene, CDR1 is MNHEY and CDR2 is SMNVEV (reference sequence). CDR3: CASSFLGAAYGYTF. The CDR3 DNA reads TGTGCCAGCAGTTTTTTAGGGGCTGCTTATGGCTACACCTTC.

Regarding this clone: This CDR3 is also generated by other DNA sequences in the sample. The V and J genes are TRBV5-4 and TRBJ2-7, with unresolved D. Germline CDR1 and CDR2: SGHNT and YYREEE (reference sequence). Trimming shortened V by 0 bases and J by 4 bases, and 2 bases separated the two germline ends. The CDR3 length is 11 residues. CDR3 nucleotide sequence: TGTGCCAGCAGCTTGGGATACGAGCAGTACTTC. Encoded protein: CASSLGYEQYF.

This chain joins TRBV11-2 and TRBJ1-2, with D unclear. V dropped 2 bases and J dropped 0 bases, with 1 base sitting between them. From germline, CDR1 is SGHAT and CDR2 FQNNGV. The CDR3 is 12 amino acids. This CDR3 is CASSLTNYGYTF. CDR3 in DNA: TGTGCCAGCAGCTTAACTAACTATGGCTACACCTTC.